The sequence of this T cell receptor beta chain was determined in a study of T cells after yellow fever vaccination. This CDR3 is built from 14 residues. Germline V gene data show CDR1 as SGHNT and CDR2 as YYREEE (reference sequence). V was trimmed by 0 bases and J by 0 bases, leaving 6 bases between them. Via MiXCR, TCRdb re-called the 5' RACE reads, giving one row per CDR3 protein. In the table there are roughly 400,000 distinct CDR3 sequences, over 15% of which are singletons. Overall study findings and caveats: The study re-detected most primary-vaccination clones after the booster (roughly 96% CD4, approximately 87% CD8).

This clonotype has just a few counts. Antigen: not known. The rearrangement uses TRBV5-4 and TRBJ2-5; D gene uncertain. The receptor comes from a man aged 18 to 35 who received the YFV17D yellow fever vaccine. Material: PBMCs, obtained before the yellow fever booster vaccination. CDR3 in amino acids: CASSLALYQETQYF. As DNA, the CDR3 is TGTGCCAGCAGCTTGGCGTTGTACCAAGAGACCCAGTACTTC. Variable domain in full (rest from reference TRBV5-4 and TRBJ2-5): ETGVTQSPTHLIKTRGQQVTLRCSSQSGHNTVSWYQQALGQGPQFIFQYYREEENGRGNFPPRFSGLQFPNYSSELNVNALELDDSALYLCASSLALYQETQYFGPGTRLLVL.